This TCR beta chain was captured in a study of blood T cell repertoires in COVID-19 (dated by TCRdb to about 2020). General notes on the study: Collaborator samples came from the United States, Italy and Spain and covered acute and convalescent phases of COVID-19. The material from the prospective study consisted of cDNA or gDNA derived from T cells, B-cell-depleted T cells, or PBMCs. The dataset comprised deeply sampled blood TCRbeta repertoires from subjects exposed to, actively infected with, or recovered from COVID-19. A freely available public database, intended as a resource for researchers studying the immune response to SARS-CoV-2, is where the repertoires were released. Samples were obtained from the ongoing ImmuneRACE study (first 160 participants) and from approximately 1,200 subjects provided by 6 global collaborators. Nearly every sample came with metadata listing a de-identified subject ID, COVID-19 status, age in years and sex. Where available, HLA class I and class II types were taken from metadata supplied by the sample provider and were not determined by assay-based typing. Results and caveats for the whole study, not just this receptor: The quantity of clinical and demographic metadata differed by source and by participant and was supplied without curation.

TCRbeta CDR3 regions were amplified from genomic DNA using the immunoSEQ Assay, a bias-controlled multiplex PCR. The study's processing was this. Nucleated cell counts per sample were estimated from amplification of reference gene primers within the assay. To quantify the absolute abundance of each unique TCRbeta CDR3 rearrangement, sequence reads were collapsed and filtered. For each sample, productive Simpson clonality was calculated by taking the square root of Simpson's diversity index across productive rearrangements. TCRdb stores this immuneACCESS table with in-frame sequences only. Part of the clones is absent; in the studies checked, under half of the shortfall reflects unresolved V genes, and no reason is known for the rest. The D gene and trimming were derived from the DNA, and the V and J assignments and clone size from that table. The sample table lists hundreds of thousands of clones, roughly 87% of them with a count of one. The ten largest clones capture roughly 3% of the sample.

V is reduced by 6 bases and J by 5 bases, leaving a spacing of 19 bases between them. The CDR3 starts with the cysteine, ends with the phenylalanine, and has 15 residues. The read is trimmed to its CDR3 DNA, 45 bases read in frame from base 1. Based on the germline V gene, the CDR1 and CDR2 sequences are MDHEN and SYDVKM. Enrolling through a virtual design, the prospective study's participants ranged in age from roughly 18 to 89 years and lived across about two dozen United States geographic areas. To assign participants to cohorts, the prospective study relied on clinical history that participants themselves reported in a screening survey and a study questionnaire. For ImmuneRACE Cohort 3, a participant was defined as recovered based on two consecutive negative NP/OP PCR tests, clearance by a healthcare professional, or resolution of symptoms. In the prospective study, mobile phlebotomists collected whole blood, serum and a nasopharyngeal or oropharyngeal swab from each participant. Prospective study participants could optionally give additional blood draws and questionnaires over a roughly 2-month period. Blood samples from the prospective study were shipped frozen or at room temperature prior to DNA extraction.

With regard to this clone: Its binding antigen is unknown. Base quality data are lacking; no much larger clone is found one base away.

Source material: PBMCs or T cells enriched from blood (not recorded which). This chain is built from TRBV28 and TRBJ1-2, and perhaps TRBD1 as D gene, on 5 matching bases. The receptor was derived from a woman in her twenties or thirties who had recovered from COVID-19. The nucleotide sequence is TGTGCCAGCAGCCGTAATGGACAAGGAAGGTATGGCTACACCTTC. It specifies CASSRNGQGRYGYTF.